This TCR beta chain stems from a study of blood T cell repertoires in COVID-19. Study details: COVID-19 samples from acute and convalescent phases originated in the United States, Italy and Spain.

TCRdb's table, derived via immunoSEQ multiplex PCR, lists solely in-frame clones and lacks some. The sample lists hundreds of thousands of clones; 80% to 90% were seen once. CDR1 is MNHEY, CDR2 SVGEGT, per germline. This CDR3 has 16 residues. J was trimmed by 3 bases and V by 2 bases; bases with no gene match: 6. The receptor was derived from a woman between 50 and 59 years old who had recovered from COVID-19. V gene TRBV6-2 or TRBV6-3 combines with J gene TRBJ2-1; 8 nucleotides align to TRBD2. Material for sequencing was peripheral blood. The DNA of the CDR3 is TGTGCCAGCAGTTACATCCCCGGGACTAGCTACAATGAGCAGTTCTTC. This encodes CASSYIPGTSYNEQFF.